There are many counts of the clone carrying this TCR beta chain. Antigen specificity is unknown. The sequence runs out 3 residues before the end of the CDR3; the remainder is reconstructed from the germline J gene. Trimming removed 3 bases at V and 4 bases at J, with 13 bases between. The CDR3 is 13 amino acids. Looked up from germline, CDR1 is SQVTM and CDR2 is ANQGSEA. The data belong to a study of T cell clonality in common variable immunodeficiency. Clones were read by immunoSEQ multiplex PCR, and TCRdb kept only the in-frame ones, dropping some. This sample comprises some 27,000 clones, none seen once only. Study-wide findings and caveats: Common variable immunodeficiency TCR beta sequences reportedly had fewer deletions and N-nucleotide insertions.

Reduced serum IgG, IgA and/or IgM plus specific antibody deficiency defined CVID. The chain combines TRBV29-1 with TRBJ2-7, with D uncertain. Sample: peripheral blood mononuclear cells. The clonotype originates from a human donor with common variable immunodeficiency. The CDR3 loop is CSVEGDKKYEQYF. Incomplete CDR3 DNA: TGCAGCGTTGAGGGCGACAAGAAATACGAG.